This T cell receptor beta chain was recovered during a study of cytomegalovirus exposure and HLA in healthy donors. Study-level results: The authors confirmed in vitro that a few CMV-associated chains were specific for CMV antigens.

As concerns this clone: What it recognizes is unknown.

The PCR had 60 Vbeta and 13 Jbeta primers. Data came from immunoSEQ multiplex PCR; TCRdb stores just in-frame clones and leaves some out. The table includes roughly 150,000 clones, approximately 80% detected once. Per germline, CDR1 ENHRY and CDR2 SYGVKD. The CDR3 extends over 17 amino acids. V dropped 6 bases and J dropped 0; count of bases not matched to a gene: 8. The J gene is TRBJ2-3, the V gene TRBV10-3; 11 bases are a match to TRBD2. Sequenced material: PBMCs. This receptor was obtained from a male donor in good health and CMV-seronegative. The CDR3, as DNA: TGTGCCATCAGAAAGACAGTAGCGGGAGGGAGCACAGATACGCAGTATTTT. It is translated as CAIRKTVAGGSTDTQYF.